The text below deals with one T cell receptor beta chain. Its antigen is still unknown. The data are from a study of PD-1 blockade in classical Hodgkin lymphoma. As for time point: cycle 4 day 1 (C4D1), after 5 to 7 weeks of nivolumab. All trial patients relapsed after autologous stem cell transplantation. The study, taken as a whole, reports: Baseline diversity in complete responders resembled that of newly diagnosed patients. Researchers reported that CD4+ TCR diversity, though not CD8+, rose significantly by C4D1. According to reports, newly diagnosed patients had lower baseline TCR diversity than healthy donors, and relapsed/refractory patients had lower baseline TCR diversity still.

TCRdb's table, derived via immunoSEQ multiplex PCR, lists solely in-frame clones and lacks some. The table records about 47,000 clones, around 89% of them present only once. This TCR came from a human donor with classical Hodgkin lymphoma. The source was peripheral blood mononuclear cells (PBMCs), collected before the fourth cycle of nivolumab.

CDR3 amino acids: CASSLGSSGELFF. DNA for the CDR3: TGTGCCAGCAGCCTCGGATCGAGCGGGGAGCTGTTTTTT. The chain carries TRBV28 and TRBJ2-2; no reliable D call. CDR1 and CDR2 from the germline V gene are MDHEN and SYDVKM. Between the trimmed V and J ends, which lost 6 bases and 7 bases, there was a span of 12 bases. CDR3 length: 13 amino acids.